This T cell receptor (beta chain) was observed in a study of beta chain features in type 1 diabetes. In the study overall: Cell yields, gender and age were comparable in patients and healthy donors. Study-wide findings and caveats: In these data, an HLA type influence on TCRB rearrangement remained unresolved. Whatever favoring of shorter templates PCR might show would apply equally to patients and controls.

This clone came up a few times. Its antigen is not identified. Expressed TCRB transcripts got sequenced, as all isolated RNA was reverse transcribed. The table came from immunoSEQ multiplex PCR; TCRdb's copy has only in-frame clones and leaves some out. The sample carries some 160,000 clones, 7% to 10% recorded once. This sequence was found in a woman aged 18-30 years in good health. Sequencing used central memory CD4+ T cells from blood.

The CDR3: CAWTLGETQYF. DNA of the CDR3: TGTGCCTGGACTCTAGGAGAGACCCAGTACTTC. The genes are TRBV30 and TRBJ2-5, with D unresolved. The germline CDR1 and CDR2 sequences are GTSNPN and SVGIG (reference sequence). The V end was cut by 4 bases, the J end by 4 bases, with 7 bases between. There are 11 residues in the CDR3.